This record covers a single T cell receptor (beta chain). Its specificity is not known. The data were obtained in a study of graft-versus-host responses after intestinal transplantation. V lost 0 bases and J lost 7, with 15 bases in between. This CDR3 has 16 amino acids. The germline CDR1 and CDR2 sequences are KGHSH and LQKENI. TCRdb's copy holds only in-frame clones and misses some; the assay was immunoSEQ multiplex PCR. Counted here are fewer than 110,000 clones, roughly 86% occurring once; the ten biggest clones make up around 0.73%. Sequenced material: unstimulated CD4+ T cells sorted from spleen or lymph node cells, taken before transplant. This chain joins TRBV18 and TRBJ1-4; tentatively, D is TRBD1 (6 bases). The source of this sequence is a human donor who was the organ donor for an intestinal transplant. The CDR3 is CASSPPGGARGEKLFF. The CDR3, as DNA: TGTGCCAGCTCACCACCCGGGGGCGCTCGTGGTGAAAAACTGTTTTTT.